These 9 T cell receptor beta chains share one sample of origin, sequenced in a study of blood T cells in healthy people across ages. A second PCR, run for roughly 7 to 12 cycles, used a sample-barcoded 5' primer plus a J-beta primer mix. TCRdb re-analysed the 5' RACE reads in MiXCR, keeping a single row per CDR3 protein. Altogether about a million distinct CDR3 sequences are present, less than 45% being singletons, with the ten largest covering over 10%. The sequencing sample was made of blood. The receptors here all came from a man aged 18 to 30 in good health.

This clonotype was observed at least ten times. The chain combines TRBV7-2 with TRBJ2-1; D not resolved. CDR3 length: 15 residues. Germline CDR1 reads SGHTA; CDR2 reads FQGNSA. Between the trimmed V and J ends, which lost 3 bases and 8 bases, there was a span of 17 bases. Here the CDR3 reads CASSLGQSPYYEQFF. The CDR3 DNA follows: TGTGCCAGCAGCTTGGGCCAGAGCCCTTACTATGAGCAGTTCTTC.

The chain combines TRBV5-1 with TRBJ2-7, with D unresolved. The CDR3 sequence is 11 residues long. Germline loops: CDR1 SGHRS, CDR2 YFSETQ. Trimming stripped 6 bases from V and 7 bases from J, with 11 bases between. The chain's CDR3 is CASKSDNEQYF. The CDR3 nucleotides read TGCGCCAGCAAGTCAGACAATGAGCAGTACTTC.

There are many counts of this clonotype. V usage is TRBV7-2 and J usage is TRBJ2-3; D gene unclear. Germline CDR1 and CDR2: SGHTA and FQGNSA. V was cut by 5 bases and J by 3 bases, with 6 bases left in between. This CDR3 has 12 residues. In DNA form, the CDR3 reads TGTGCCAGCAGCCTTCGGACAGATACGCAGTATTTT. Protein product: CASSLRTDTQYF. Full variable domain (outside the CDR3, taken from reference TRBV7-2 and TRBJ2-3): GAGVSQSPSNKVTEKGKDVELRCDPISGHTALYWYRQSLGQGLEFLIYFQGNSAPDKSGLPSDRFSAERTGGSVSTLTIQRTQQEDSAVYLCASSLRTDTQYFGPGTRLTVL.

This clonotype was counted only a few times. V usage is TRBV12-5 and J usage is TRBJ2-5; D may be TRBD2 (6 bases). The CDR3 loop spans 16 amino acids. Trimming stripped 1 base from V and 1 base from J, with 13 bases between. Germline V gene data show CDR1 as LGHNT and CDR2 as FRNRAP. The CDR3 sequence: CASGLAPDYLQETQYF. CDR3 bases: TGTGCTAGTGGTTTGGCCCCGGACTACCTCCAAGAGACCCAGTACTTC.

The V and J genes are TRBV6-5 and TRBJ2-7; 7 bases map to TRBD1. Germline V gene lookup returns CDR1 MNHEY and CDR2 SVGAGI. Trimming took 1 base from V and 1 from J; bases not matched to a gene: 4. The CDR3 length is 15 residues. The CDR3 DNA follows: TGTGCCAGCAGTTACTACACAGGGGCGTCCTACGAGCAGTACTTC. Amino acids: CASSYYTGASYEQYF.

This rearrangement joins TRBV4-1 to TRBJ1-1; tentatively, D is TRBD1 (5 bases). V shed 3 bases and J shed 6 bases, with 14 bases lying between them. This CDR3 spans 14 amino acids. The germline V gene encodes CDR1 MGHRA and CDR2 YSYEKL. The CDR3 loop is CASSQASGRAEAFF. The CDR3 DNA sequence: TGCGCCAGCAGCCAGGCTTCGGGCAGGGCTGAAGCTTTCTTT.

Here the CDR3 reads CAISERKVDGYTF. The CDR3 DNA reads TGTGCCATCAGTGAGAGGAAAGTAGATGGCTACACCTTC. The chain carries TRBV10-3 and TRBJ1-2; D remains unclear. Trimming took 2 bases from V and 6 from J, leaving 10 bases between them. CDR1 is ENHRY, CDR2 SYGVKD, per germline. This CDR3 is 13 amino acids long.

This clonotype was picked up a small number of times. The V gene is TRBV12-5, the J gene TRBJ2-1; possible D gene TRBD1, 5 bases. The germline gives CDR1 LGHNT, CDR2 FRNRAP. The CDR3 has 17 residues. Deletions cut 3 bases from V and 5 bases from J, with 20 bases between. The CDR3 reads CASGFSPLQGPHNEQFF. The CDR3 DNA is TGTGCTAGTGGTTTTTCCCCCCTTCAGGGCCCCCACAATGAGCAGTTCTTC.

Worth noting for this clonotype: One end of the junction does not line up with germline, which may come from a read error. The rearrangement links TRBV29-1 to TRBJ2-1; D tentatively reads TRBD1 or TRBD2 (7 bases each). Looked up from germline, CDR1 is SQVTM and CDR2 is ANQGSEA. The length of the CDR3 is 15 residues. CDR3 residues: CGVVGGTEAYNEQFF. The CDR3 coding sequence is TGCGGCGTTGTGGGGGGGACAGAGGCCTACAATGAGCAGTTCTTC.